These 31 T cell receptor beta chains share one sample of origin, sequenced in a study of siplizumab effects on memory and regulatory T cells. Generated by immunoSEQ multiplex PCR, the TCRdb table keeps only in-frame clones and is missing some. The sample records roughly 100,000 clones, 80% to 95% being singletons. The sequencing input was CD4+ T cells sorted from blood. All receptors derive from a human donor in good health.

This clone was seen only a few times. This chain connects TRBV6-6 to TRBJ1-1, with D unclear. V was cut by 2 bases and J by 0 bases, with 7 bases left in between. Germline values: CDR1 MNHNY, CDR2 SVGAGI (reference sequence). This CDR3 spans 14 amino acids. The CDR3: CASSYNDLNTEAFF. Written as DNA, the CDR3 is TGTGCCAGCAGTTACAACGATTTGAACACTGAAGCTTTCTTT.

V is TRBV7-3 and J is TRBJ2-2; D gene ambiguous. CDR3 size: 15 residues. V shed 5 bases and J shed 5 bases, with 15 bases lying between them. The germline CDR1 and CDR2 sequences are SGHTA and FQGTGA. CDR3 sequence (DNA): TGTGCCAGCAGCCCAACCCCGGGTGCGACCGGGGAGCTGTTTTTT. The encoded protein is CASSPTPGATGELFF.

The chain has TRBV5-1 and TRBJ1-1; the D is unclear. The V gene lost 0 bases and the J gene lost 8 bases, with 11 bases spanning the gap. Germline assignment: CDR1 SGHRS and CDR2 YFSETQ. The CDR3 consists of 13 residues. CDR3 DNA sequence: TGCGCCAGCAGCTTGGGTCCGCCCGAAGAAGCTTTCTTT. Translated: CASSLGPPEEAFF.

This chain connects TRBV5-1 to TRBJ1-6; maybe TRBD1 (6 bases). CDR3 length: 16 amino acids. Germline CDR1 SGHRS, CDR2 YFSETQ. V lost 4 bases and J lost 5, with 16 bases in between. The CDR3 DNA reads as TGCGCCAGCAGCCTACGCCTAAGGACAGATAATTCACCCCTCCACTTT. Translation gives CASSLRLRTDNSPLHF.

The rearrangement links TRBV7-9 to TRBJ2-3; D gene unclear. Looked up from germline, CDR1 is SEHNR and CDR2 is FQNEAQ (reference sequence). This CDR3 has 13 amino acids. The germline V and J ends were trimmed by 6 bases and 5 bases, with 12 bases remaining between them. CDR3 in DNA: TGTGCCAGCAGGCCTACAGATGGAGATACGCAGTATTTT. It codes for CASRPTDGDTQYF.

The V call is TRBV19, the J call TRBJ2-7, with TRBD2 matching over 9 bases. Germline-derived CDR1 and CDR2 are LNHDA and SQIVND (reference sequence). The junction had 3 bases not matched to a gene; V was cut back by 5 bases and J by 4 bases. The CDR3 contains 13 residues. The CDR3 DNA sequence: TGTGCCAGTAGTGTTAGCGGGAGATACGAGCAGTACTTC. Protein: CASSVSGRYEQYF.

V and J are TRBV7-9 and TRBJ1-2, with unresolved D. Germline values: CDR1 SEHNR, CDR2 FQNEAQ (reference sequence). The CDR3 has 16 residues. The V end was cut by 2 bases, the J end by 2 bases, with 15 bases between. The CDR3 protein is CASSLIFSSMNYGYTF. The CDR3 nucleotides read TGTGCCAGCAGCTTAATCTTCAGTTCAATGAACTATGGCTACACCTTC. Variable domain in full (rest from reference TRBV7-9 and TRBJ1-2): DTGVSQNPRHKITKRGQNVTFRCDPISEHNRLYWYRQTLGQGPEFLTYFQNEAQLEKSRLLSDRFSAERPKGSFSTLEIQRTEQGDSAMYLCASSLIFSSMNYGYTFGSGTRLTVV.

The chain has TRBV28 and TRBJ2-7; 7 bases line up with TRBD1. From germline, CDR1 is MDHEN and CDR2 SYDVKM. J gave up 4 bases and V 6 bases, and 9 bases lay outside the gene matches. The CDR3 sequence is 14 residues long. The DNA for the CDR3 is TGTGCCAGCAGACCCGGGACAGACTTTTACGAGCAGTACTTC. Protein product: CASRPGTDFYEQYF.

In regard to this clone: Other DNA sequences from this sample encode an identical CDR3 as well. V and J are TRBV27 and TRBJ2-7; D is uncertain. V was cut by 6 bases and J by 5 bases, with 20 bases left in between. The germline gives CDR1 MNHEY, CDR2 SMNVEV (reference sequence). This CDR3 is built from 15 residues. CDR3 protein: CASSQRRALSHEQYF. As DNA, the CDR3 is TGTGCCAGCAGCCAGAGACGCGCCCTGTCCCACGAGCAGTACTTC.

The table lists this clone with a count of one. This sequence joins TRBV18 and TRBJ2-3, with 7 nucleotides matching TRBD1. Germline V gene lookup returns CDR1 KGHSH and CDR2 LQKENI. This CDR3 has 16 residues. V was pared by 6 bases and J by 2 bases, with 11 bases of the junction left unmatched. The CDR3 is CASSPVTGANTDTQYF. In DNA, the CDR3 is TGTGCCAGCTCCCCCGTCACAGGGGCGAACACAGATACGCAGTATTTT.

V is TRBV11-2 and J is TRBJ2-2; 7 bases fit TRBD1. V was clipped by 6 bases and J by 5 bases; unmatched bases: 9. The CDR3 sequence is 15 residues long. Per the germline V gene, CDR1 is SGHAT and CDR2 is FQNNGV. The CDR3 region is CASRSNRGHTGELFF. Here the CDR3 DNA reads TGTGCCAGCAGGTCCAACAGGGGTCATACCGGGGAGCTGTTTTTT. Full variable domain (remainder filled in from reference TRBV11-2 and TRBJ2-2): EAGVAQSPRYKIIEKRQSVAFWCNPISGHATLYWYQQILGQGPKLLIQFQNNGVVDDSQLPKDRFSAERLKGVDSTLKIQPAKLEDSAVYLCASRSNRGHTGELFFGEGSRLTVL.

The CDR3 nucleotides are TGTGCCAGCAGTGACGCGCCTTGGCTAGCGGGATCTAGCACAGATACGCAGTATTTT. Translation gives CASSDAPWLAGSSTDTQYF. This rearrangement joins TRBV6-4 to TRBJ2-3; 9 nucleotides align to TRBD2. This CDR3 region has 19 residues. V lost 2 bases and J lost 0; bases outside the gene matches: 12. Looked up from germline, CDR1 is MRHNA and CDR2 is SNTAGT.

V and J are TRBV14 and TRBJ1-2, with 8 positions matching TRBD1. This CDR3 region has 17 residues. V lost 3 bases and J lost 2; bases outside the gene matches: 11. Looked up from germline, CDR1 is SGHDN and CDR2 is FVKESK. CDR3 DNA sequence: TGTGCCAGCAGCCACCAAATCCGGACAGGGCAAAACTATGGCTACACCTTC. Residues: CASSHQIRTGQNYGYTF.

The chain combines TRBV14 with TRBJ2-1, with D tentatively TRBD2 (6 bases). The V gene's germline CDR1 is SGHDN and CDR2 FVKESK. V was trimmed by 1 base and J by 9 bases, leaving 10 bases between them. The CDR3 runs to 13 residues. CDR3 loop: CASSQARGGEQFF. The CDR3 DNA reads TGTGCCAGCAGCCAAGCGAGGGGAGGTGAGCAGTTCTTC.

This sequence joins TRBV5-6 and TRBJ1-2; TRBD1 might be the D (6 bases). V gave up 1 base and J gave up 4 bases, with 11 bases separating them. In germline, CDR1 is SGHDT, CDR2 YYEEEE. The CDR3 is 14 residues long. CDR3 sequence reads: CASSLKDRTYGYTF. DNA for the CDR3: TGTGCCAGCAGCTTGAAGGACAGAACCTATGGCTACACCTTC.

The CDR3 loop is CTSSQDQLAGVGITDTQYF. In nucleotides, the CDR3 is TGCACCAGCAGCCAAGATCAGCTAGCGGGAGTGGGAATCACAGATACGCAGTATTTT. V usage is TRBV1 and J usage is TRBJ2-3; the tabulated D call, TRBD2, remains unverified against the DNA. TRBV1 is flagged as a pseudogene. The CDR3 contains 19 residues.

Concerning this clone itself: The final CDR3 position lacks the conserved phenylalanine or tryptophan, pointing to a likely read error. No DNA is shown, since the ends of the CDR3 on it are uncertain; the CDR3 is the one TCRdb lists. The chain links TRBV13 to TRBJ2-3; TRBD2 was called by the table and not checked on the DNA. From its first to its last residue, the CDR3 has 13 amino acids. Germline V CDR1 and CDR2: PRHDT, FYEKMQ (reference sequence). CDR3 sequence reads: CASSYRTSGRAIL.

The rearrangement links TRBV25-1 to TRBJ1-3; D ambiguous. V was clipped by 1 base and J by 0 bases, with 7 bases between them. In germline, CDR1 is MGHDK, CDR2 SYGVNS. The CDR3 extends over 15 amino acids. CDR3 nucleotide sequence: TGTGCCAGCAGTGAATCCGGATACTCTGGAAACACCATATATTTT. Translation gives CASSESGYSGNTIYF.

V and J are TRBV7-9 and TRBJ1-1; D is perhaps TRBD1 (6 bases). This CDR3 comprises 12 residues. Germline V lookup: CDR1 SEHNR, CDR2 FQNEAQ (reference sequence). The V gene lost 5 bases and the J gene lost 11 bases, with 15 bases spanning the gap. CDR3 coding DNA: TGTGCCAGCAGCGAACAGGGCTTTGGGGCTTTCTTT. This encodes CASSEQGFGAFF.

This clone was counted once. The chain combines TRBV9 with TRBJ1-5; a weak D match, TRBD1 (6 bases). CDR3 length: 13 amino acids. Between the trimmed V and J ends, which lost 4 bases and 7 bases, there was a span of 12 bases. Germline V gives CDR1 SGDLS, CDR2 YYNGEE. The CDR3 is CASSTYQGQPQHF. The CDR3 DNA sequence: TGTGCCAGCAGCACCTACCAGGGGCAGCCCCAGCATTTT.

V and J are TRBV7-9 and TRBJ1-2; maybe TRBD1 (5 bases). The germline V gene has CDR1 SEHNR and CDR2 FQNEAQ (reference sequence). Trimming shortened V by 4 bases and J by 0 bases, and 9 bases separated the two germline ends. The CDR3 length is 14 residues. The DNA for the CDR3 is TGTGCCAGCAGCTCGGACACAGCTAACTATGGCTACACCTTC. Translating it yields CASSSDTANYGYTF.

The sample holds one count of this clone. The rearrangement links TRBV19 to TRBJ2-7, with 7 bases fitting TRBD1. The length of the CDR3 is 15 residues. Germline values: CDR1 LNHDA, CDR2 SQIVND (reference sequence). J was trimmed by 1 base and V by 6 bases; bases with no gene match: 9. The CDR3 DNA reads TGTGCCAGTAGCCCTCGACAGGGAGAGTCCTACGAGCAGTACTTC. Amino acids: CASSPRQGESYEQYF.

This chain connects TRBV4-1 to TRBJ2-3; D is uncertain. Trimming removed 0 bases from V and 2 bases from J, with 15 bases in between. Germline lookup yields CDR1 MGHRA and CDR2 YSYEKL. CDR3 length: 17 amino acids. CDR3 bases: TGCGCCAGCAGCCAAGAAAAGAGGCTTAGCCCCACAGATACGCAGTATTTT. This gives the protein CASSQEKRLSPTDTQYF.

A remark on this clone: Compared with germline, one end of the junction differs, possibly owing to a read error. This chain links TRBV14 with TRBJ2-7; a possible D gene is TRBD1 (6 bases). In germline, CDR1 is SGHDN, CDR2 FVKESK. The CDR3 has 12 amino acids. CDR3 protein: CASSQGDRSRNF. The CDR3, as DNA: TGTGCCAGCAGCCAAGGCGACAGGTCGAGGAACTTC.

The chain has TRBV7-9 and TRBJ2-7; the match to TRBD1 covers 9 bases. The CDR3 is 15 amino acids. Germline CDR1 and CDR2: SEHNR and FQNEAQ (reference sequence). Losses at the gene ends were 5 bases for V and 1 base for J; bases not matched to a gene: 6. For the CDR3, the DNA is TGTGCCAGCAGCATATCCGGGACAGGGTCCTACGAGCAGTACTTC. Its translation is CASSISGTGSYEQYF.

The J gene is TRBJ1-2, the V gene TRBV18, with a tentative D call TRBD1 (6 bases). The CDR3 loop spans 14 amino acids. Germline V lookup: CDR1 KGHSH, CDR2 LQKENI. Trimming removed 2 bases from V and 3 bases from J, with 10 bases in between. The CDR3 region is CASSPSGDHYGYTF. DNA of the CDR3: TGTGCCAGCTCACCATCAGGGGACCACTATGGCTACACCTTC.

The gene calls are TRBV28 and TRBJ2-5; TRBD1 or TRBD2 may be the D gene (5 bases each). The V end was cut by 8 bases, the J end by 3 bases, with 10 bases between. The V gene's germline CDR1 is MDHEN and CDR2 SYDVKM. The CDR3 length is 12 residues. The CDR3 nucleotides read TGTGCCAGCCGCGAGGGGAAAGAGACCCAGTACTTC. Translation: CASREGKETQYF.

This clone showed up just once. The CDR3 coding sequence is TGCGCCAGCAGGCTTAGTTATAGCGGGAGGACCAGCACAGATACGCAGTATTTT. This gives the protein CASRLSYSGRTSTDTQYF. J is TRBJ2-3 and V is TRBV5-1, with TRBD2 identical over 10 bases. The CDR3 is 18 amino acids. CDR1 SGHRS and CDR2 YFSETQ come from the germline V gene. Trimming took 5 bases from V and 0 from J; bases not matched to a gene: 12.

By share, this clone counts as medium-sized (0.01 to 0.1%). The sample carries other DNA sequences with the same CDR3. The chain couples TRBV9 to TRBJ1-5; perhaps TRBD1 as D (5 bases). Germline CDR1 and CDR2: SGDLS and YYNGEE. Trimming stripped 0 bases from V and 7 bases from J, with 8 bases between. The CDR3 totals 13 residues. The CDR3 region is CASSVGGVQPQHF. For the CDR3, the DNA is TGTGCCAGCAGCGTAGGGGGGGTACAGCCCCAGCATTTT.

Notes on this clone: Distinct nucleotide sequences in the sample also encode this CDR3. V usage is TRBV19 and J usage is TRBJ2-7; 8 nucleotides agree with TRBD2. The J segment lost 0 bases and the V segment lost 1 base, leaving 2 bases of the junction unmatched. The CDR3 extends over 15 amino acids. Germline V gives CDR1 LNHDA, CDR2 SQIVND (reference sequence). The CDR3 spells CASSIGGTSSYEQYF. CDR3 bases: TGTGCCAGTAGTATAGGCGGGACTAGCTCCTACGAGCAGTACTTC.

The rearrangement links TRBV14 to TRBJ1-1; D call uncertain. V was cut by 2 bases and J by 4 bases, with 14 bases left in between. Germline CDR1 SGHDN, CDR2 FVKESK. CDR3 length: 15 residues. The CDR3 nucleotides read TGTGCCAGCAGCCAAATCAGAAGGGAGGCCACTGAAGCTTTCTTT. It encodes CASSQIRREATEAFF.